This T cell receptor (beta chain) was observed in a study of shared clonotypes between healthy human individuals. Looking at the study overall: The study drew on two women and a few men aged 18 to 49 as donors.

Profiled with immunoSEQ multiplex PCR; TCRdb holds only in-frame clones, not every one. This table has about 2.3 million clones, 90% to 95% appearing once. This sequence was found in a man aged 18 to 30 in good health. Some clones in this sample may be carry-over from other donors' samples. Sequencing input: naive CD4+ T cells from PBMCs. Noted subset: CD45RA+ positively selected.

The CDR3 sequence: CASSQPSAVYDGYTF. CDR3 DNA: TGCGCCAGCAGCCAGCCCTCCGCAGTGTATGATGGCTACACCTTC. The chain joins TRBV4-1 to TRBJ1-2; D unclear. Trimming cost V 3 bases and J 6 bases, with 17 bases left between them. This CDR3 comprises 15 residues. Germline values: CDR1 MGHRA, CDR2 YSYEKL.